These 6 T cell receptor beta chains were all obtained from the same sample, sequenced in a study of T cell changes during pregnancy in multiple sclerosis (dated by TCRdb to 2018 to 2020). Preparation of the library involved the immunoSEQ multiplex PCR assay. TCRdb mirrors the immuneACCESS table, restricted to in-frame sequences. Some clones are absent from its copies; in checked studies, under half trace to an unresolved V gene, and the reason for the others is unknown. The sample table lists approximately 52,000 clones, almost 95% of them with a count of one. The biggest ten clones account for approximately 0.9% of the sample. The sample was CD4+ T cells from peripheral blood mononuclear cells, taken in the second trimester of pregnancy. The origin of the receptors is a female donor in good health, enrolled as a control in a pregnancy study.

V and J are TRBV5-8 and TRBJ1-3, with a weak D call TRBD1 (5 bases). The CDR3 is 15 residues long. CDR1 is SGHTS, CDR2 YDEGEE, per germline. V was cut by 1 base and J by 1 base, with 9 bases left in between. CDR3 sequence reads: CASSLRGLSGNTIYF. CDR3 DNA sequence: TGTGCCAGCAGCTTGAGGGGCTTATCTGGAAACACCATATATTTT.

This chain links TRBV10-3 with TRBJ2-7; D unresolved. Trimming took 2 bases from V and 12 from J, leaving 20 bases between them. The length of the CDR3 is 14 residues. The germline gives CDR1 ENHRY, CDR2 SYGVKD. CDR3 in amino acids: CAISEPTRQASWYF. The CDR3, as DNA: TGTGCCATCAGTGAGCCCACAAGGCAAGCGTCGTGGTACTTC.

This clone showed up just once. V usage is TRBV4-1 and J usage is TRBJ2-3; 9 nucleotides line up with TRBD2. The CDR3 is 16 residues long. The trim removed 2 bases at V and 2 bases at J, leaving 5 bases unmatched. CDR1 is MGHRA and CDR2 is YSYEKL in the germline V gene. The CDR3 DNA is TGCGCCAGCAGCCAAATAGCGGGGGCCTTCACAGATACGCAGTATTTT. This sequence encodes CASSQIAGAFTDTQYF.

This chain joins TRBV5-1 and TRBJ2-1; 10 positions agree with TRBD1. Unmatched junction bases numbered 13, after V lost 6 bases and J lost 10 bases. The CDR3 is 15 amino acids. Germline loops: CDR1 SGHRS, CDR2 YFSETQ. The CDR3 is CASTYRDRGSREQFF. Written as DNA, the CDR3 is TGCGCCAGCACCTACCGGGACAGGGGATCGCGGGAGCAGTTCTTC.

DNA of the CDR3: TGTGCCAGTAGTATAGCCGGGGGATACAGCTACGAGCAGTACTTC. Residues: CASSIAGGYSYEQYF. The chain is built from TRBV19 and TRBJ2-7, with D possibly being TRBD2 (6 bases). Looked up from germline, CDR1 is LNHDA and CDR2 is SQIVND (reference sequence). The CDR3 is 15 amino acids. The ends were cut back, 1 base at V and 3 bases at J, with 13 bases in the middle.

V is TRBV25-1 and J is TRBJ1-6; possible D gene TRBD1, 5 bases. The length of the CDR3 is 13 residues. V was shortened by 7 bases and J by 4 bases, with 8 bases between the two germline ends. Per the germline V gene, CDR1 is MGHDK and CDR2 is SYGVNS. CDR3 residues: CASKQDYNSPLHF. Here the CDR3 DNA reads TGTGCCAGCAAACAGGATTATAATTCACCCCTCCACTTT.